The TCR beta chain described here comes from a study of response to subunit inactivated influenza vaccine. Study-wide findings and caveats: It was suggested by the authors that few new T cells are recruited by each seasonal influenza vaccination.

The table lists this clonotype with a few counts. Its cognate antigen is unknown. TCRdb passed the RT-PCR reads through MiXCR, listing each CDR3 protein once. Counted here are hundreds of thousands of distinct CDR3 sequences, less than 8% occurring once; the ten biggest clones make up 10% to 15%. Trimming removed 5 bases at V and 7 bases at J, with 26 bases between. There are 16 residues in the CDR3. Germline assignment: CDR1 DFQATT and CDR2 SNEGSKA (reference sequence). The chain combines TRBV20-1 with TRBJ2-5; D tentatively fits TRBD1 or TRBD2 (5 bases each). The sequencing here drew on PBMCs from blood, taken around 25 months after vaccination. This clonotype was obtained from a man aged 45 to 70 who received an inactivated influenza vaccine. CDR3 amino acids: CSARPPGRRWVGTQYF. The CDR3 bases are TGCAGTGCTCGCCCCCCGGGACGGCGTTGGGTCGGGACCCAGTACTTC.